The entry below describes one T cell receptor beta chain. What it recognizes is unknown. The TCR cDNA carried a universal primer site and UMIs from 5'RACE template switching. One entry per CDR3 protein results from TCRdb running MiXCR on the 5' RACE reads. The sample lists 450,000 to 550,000 distinct CDR3 sequences; about a fifth were seen once. The record originates from a study of T cells after yellow fever vaccination. Study observations and caveats: Highly abundant clonotypes carried over from the bulk population could end up in FACS-sorted repertoires as contaminants. Of the clonotypes, a small share occurred in both CD4 and CD8 compartments. Reappearance after the booster was observed for most primary-vaccination clones (about 97% CD4, almost 90% CD8).

The germline CDR1 and CDR2 sequences are MRHNA and SNTAGT. V was clipped by 6 bases and J by 2 bases; unmatched bases: 17. The CDR3 length is 19 residues. This receptor was taken from a man in his late teens or twenties who received the YFV17D yellow fever vaccine. V is TRBV6-4 and J is TRBJ2-2; 8 bases fit TRBD1. Material: PBMCs, obtained 21 days after the first yellow fever vaccination. The CDR3 coding sequence is TGTGCCAGCAGGACCCCACGGATCGGACAGGGAGGAAACACCGGGGAGCTGTTTTTT. It codes for CASRTPRIGQGGNTGELFF.